Listed here are 8 T cell receptor beta chains from one sample, sequenced in a study of T-cell reconstitution after alpha-beta-depleted transplantation in children. During its preparation, the TCRbeta library received unique molecular identifiers. TCRdb processed the PCR reads anew with MiXCR; each CDR3 protein has one entry. The profile shows around 600,000 distinct CDR3 sequences, more than 20% of them singletons. This sample comprised PBMCs, mostly from graft donor cells, obtained 360 days after TCRalphabeta/CD19-depleted stem cell transplant. The source is a boy younger than two who had a stem cell transplant for acute myeloid leukemia, so the T cells may come from the graft donor.

The gene calls are TRBV7-9 and TRBJ2-7; no firm D call. This CDR3 region has 12 residues. Germline-derived CDR1 and CDR2 are SEHNR and FQNEAQ (reference sequence). V was trimmed by 1 base and J by 7 bases, leaving 8 bases between them. The CDR3 DNA is TGTGCCAGCAGCTTAGAGGGCGAGGAGCAGTACGTC. It is translated as CASSLEGEEQYV.

This clonotype was counted at least ten times. This chain uses TRBV29-1 with TRBJ2-3; 7 bases map to TRBD2. This CDR3 has 22 amino acids. Germline V gives CDR1 SQVTM, CDR2 ANQGSEA. V dropped 0 bases and J dropped 5; count of bases not matched to a gene: 29. The CDR3 region is CSVEERLPSGLTRGVGRDTQYF. CDR3 bases: TGCAGCGTTGAAGAGCGACTTCCCAGCGGGTTAACCCGGGGGGTAGGGAGAGATACGCAGTATTTT.

The V gene is TRBV15, the J gene TRBJ1-4; no reliable D call. Germline CDR1 and CDR2: LNHNV and YYDKDF (reference sequence). Trimming cost V 3 bases and J 6 bases, with 5 bases left between them. CDR3 length: 12 residues. The CDR3 sequence: CATSRDHEKLFF. In nucleotides, the CDR3 is TGTGCCACCAGCAGGGACCATGAAAAACTGTTTTTT.

A few counts support this clonotype. The chain combines TRBV6-5 with TRBJ2-3; D may be TRBD2 (6 bases). V gave up 2 bases and J gave up 4 bases, with 16 bases separating them. The CDR3 runs to 16 residues. Germline CDR1 is MNHEY and CDR2 is SVGAGI. The CDR3 protein is CASSYARDSPADTQYF. The CDR3 DNA reads TGTGCCAGCAGTTACGCCAGGGACTCCCCCGCAGATACGCAGTATTTT.

In this sample, this clonotype turned up a few times. The chain links TRBV6-6 to TRBJ2-3; no reliable D call. Germline CDR1 and CDR2: MNHNY and SVGAGI (reference sequence). The V gene lost 10 bases and the J gene lost 6 bases, with 17 bases spanning the gap. This CDR3 is 13 amino acids long. The CDR3 spells CATASGLSDTQYF. The CDR3 DNA reads as TGTGCCACGGCGTCTGGCCTTTCCGATACGCAGTATTTT.

This clonotype was found a few times. The J gene is TRBJ2-3, the V gene TRBV4-3, with TRBD2 as a possible D gene (7 bases). Germline V lookup: CDR1 LGHNA, CDR2 YSLEER. The CDR3 spans 16 residues. Trimming left V 1 base short and J 2 bases short, with 13 bases between. Written as DNA, the CDR3 is TGCGCCAGCAGCCAAGCCCGGGGGGCTTACACAGATACGCAGTATTTT. As protein: CASSQARGAYTDTQYF.

This clonotype occurred a few times. The rearrangement joins TRBV9 to TRBJ1-5, with 8 bases fitting TRBD1. CDR1 is SGDLS and CDR2 is YYNGEE in the germline V gene. V shed 3 bases and J 3 bases; nucleotides not matched to a gene: 2. This CDR3 spans 14 amino acids. The CDR3 reads CASSATGDNQPQHF. CDR3 sequence (DNA): TGTGCCAGCAGCGCGACAGGGGACAATCAGCCCCAGCATTTT.

A few counts support this clonotype. This chain joins TRBV6-1 and TRBJ2-2; the D call may be TRBD1 or TRBD2 (5 bases each). The length of the CDR3 is 14 residues. The V end lost 3 bases, the J end lost 0 bases, and 5 bases lay between the germline ends. CDR1 MNHNS and CDR2 SASEGT come from the germline V gene. CDR3 amino acids: CASSEGPNTGELFF. The CDR3 nucleotides read TGTGCCAGCAGTGAGGGACCGAACACCGGGGAGCTGTTTTTT.